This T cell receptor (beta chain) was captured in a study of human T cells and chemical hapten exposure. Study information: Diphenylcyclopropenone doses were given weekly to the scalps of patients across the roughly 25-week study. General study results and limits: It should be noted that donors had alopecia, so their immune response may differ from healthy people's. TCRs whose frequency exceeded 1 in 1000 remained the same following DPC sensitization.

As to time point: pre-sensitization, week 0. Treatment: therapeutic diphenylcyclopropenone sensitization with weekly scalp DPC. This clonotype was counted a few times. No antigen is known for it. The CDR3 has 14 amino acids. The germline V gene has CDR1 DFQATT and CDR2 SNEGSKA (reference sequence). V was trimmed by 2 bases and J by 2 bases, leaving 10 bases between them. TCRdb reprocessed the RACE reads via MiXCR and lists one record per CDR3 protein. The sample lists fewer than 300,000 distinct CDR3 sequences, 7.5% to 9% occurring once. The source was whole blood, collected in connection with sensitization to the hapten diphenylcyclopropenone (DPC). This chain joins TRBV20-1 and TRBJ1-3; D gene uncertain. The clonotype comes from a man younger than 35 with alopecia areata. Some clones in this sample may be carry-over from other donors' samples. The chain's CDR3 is CSARSSSPGNTIYF. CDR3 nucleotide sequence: TGCAGTGCTAGATCCTCCTCCCCTGGAAACACCATATATTTT.